The T cell receptor beta chain under discussion was sequenced for a study of cytomegalovirus exposure and HLA in healthy donors. About this clone itself: Its antigen is not identified.

Trimming took 5 bases from V and 5 from J; bases not matched to a gene: 10. This CDR3 comprises 16 residues. Germline V CDR1 and CDR2: SGHAT, FQNNGV. Findings and limits, study-wide: Productive rates of about 87% or about 30% were seen for most TCR beta V segments in an earlier analysis. Reported performance of the classifier showed diagnosis of cytomegalovirus status with high specificity and sensitivity. Several of the most significant clusters appeared, in a later analysis, to be linked to common viral pathogens.

The PCR was carried out with 60 Vbeta primers and 13 Jbeta primers. Some clones are missing from TCRdb's copy, which holds only in-frame ones; the method was immunoSEQ multiplex PCR. The sample holds around 150,000 clones, about 10% seen once. This TCR was sampled from a woman aged 40 to 55 in good health and CMV-seropositive. This chain connects TRBV11-2 to TRBJ2-3, with 10 bases aligning to TRBD2. Source material: PBMCs. CDR3 loop: CASSTQAGGQIDTQYF. DNA for the CDR3: TGTGCCAGCAGCACGCAAGCGGGGGGGCAGATAGATACGCAGTATTTT.